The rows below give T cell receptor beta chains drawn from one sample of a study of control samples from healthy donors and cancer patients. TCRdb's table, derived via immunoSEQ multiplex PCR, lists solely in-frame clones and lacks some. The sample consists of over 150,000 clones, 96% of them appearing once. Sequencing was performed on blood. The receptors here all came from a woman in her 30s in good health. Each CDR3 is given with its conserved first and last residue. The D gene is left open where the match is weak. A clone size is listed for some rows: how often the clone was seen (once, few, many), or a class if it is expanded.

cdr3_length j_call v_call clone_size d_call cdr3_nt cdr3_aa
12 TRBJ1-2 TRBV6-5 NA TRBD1 TGTGCCAGCGGCGGGACAGGCTATGGCTACACCTTC CASGGTGYGYTF
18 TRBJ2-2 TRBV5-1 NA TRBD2 TGCGCCAGCAGCCCGGGACTAGCGGGGGCCGCGGGCACCGGGGAGCTGTTTTTT CASSPGLAGAAGTGELFF
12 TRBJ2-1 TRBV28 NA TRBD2 TGTGCCAGCAGCTTCCGGGGCGGGGGGCTATTCTTC CASSFRGGGLFF
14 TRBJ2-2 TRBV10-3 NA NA TGTGCCACAACAGAAAAAGGGGGGCCCGGGGAGCTGTTTTTT CATTEKGGPGELFF
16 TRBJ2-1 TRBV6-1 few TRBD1 TGTGCCAGCAGTGCCCGGGGACAGGCCCCCTACAATGAGCAGTTCTTC CASSARGQAPYNEQFF
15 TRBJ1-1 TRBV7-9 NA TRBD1 TGTGCCAGCAGCGCATACAGGGGAGTGAACACTGAAGCTTTCTTT CASSAYRGVNTEAFF
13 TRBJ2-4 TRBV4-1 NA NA TGCGCCAGCAGCCGATCTCAGGAATACATTCAGTACTTC CASSRSQEYIQYF
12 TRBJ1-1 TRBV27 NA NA TGTGCCAGCAGTTTATCGGGGGGGTCAGCTTTCTTT CASSLSGGSAFF
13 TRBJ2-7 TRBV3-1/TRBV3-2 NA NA TGTGCCAGCCTCGGGGGTCATACGGGCGAGCAGTACTTC CASLGGHTGEQYF
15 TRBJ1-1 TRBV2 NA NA TGTGCCAGCAGGCTACTCAGGGGAAAGGACACTGAAGCTTTCTTT CASRLLRGKDTEAFF
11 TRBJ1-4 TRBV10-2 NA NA TGCGCCAGCACCCAGGGTGAAAAACTGTTTTTT CASTQGEKLFF
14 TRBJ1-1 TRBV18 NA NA TGTGCCAGCTCACCACCCACAGGGCGAACTGAAGCTTTCTTT CASSPPTGRTEAFF
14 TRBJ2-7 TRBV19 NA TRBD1 TGTGCCAGTGACCAAGGGGGACAGGGGTACGAGCAGTACTTC CASDQGGQGYEQYF
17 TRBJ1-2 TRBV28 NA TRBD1 TGTGCCAGCGGGTCGCTCGGGACAGGGGCTGTTAACTATGGCTACACCTTC CASGSLGTGAVNYGYTF
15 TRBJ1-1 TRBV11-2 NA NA TGTGCCAGCAGCCCCAGTTGGGTGACAACCGTTGGAGCTTTCTTT CASSPSWVTTVGAFF
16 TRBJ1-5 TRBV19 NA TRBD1 TGTGCCAGTAGTATAGTTGGACAGGTTATATATCAGCCCCAGCATTTT CASSIVGQVIYQPQHF
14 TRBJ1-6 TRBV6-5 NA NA TGTGCCAGCAGGGGGACACGAGATAATTCACCCCTCCACTTT CASRGTRDNSPLHF
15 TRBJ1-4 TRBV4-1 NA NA TGCGCCAGCAGCCAAGTGGGACCAACTAATGAAAAACTGTTTTTT CASSQVGPTNEKLFF
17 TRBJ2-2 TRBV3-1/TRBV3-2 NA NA TGTGCCAGCAGCCAAGAATCGCGGGTACAGAACACCGGGGAGCTGTTTTTT CASSQESRVQNTGELFF
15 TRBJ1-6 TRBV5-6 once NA TGTGCCAGCAGCTTGAGTCCGGGAGGGAGTTCACCCCTCCACTTT CASSLSPGGSSPLHF
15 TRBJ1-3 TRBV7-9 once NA TGTGCCAGCAGCTTACAGGGGAGCTCTGGAAACACCATATATTTT CASSLQGSSGNTIYF
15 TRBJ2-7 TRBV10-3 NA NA TGTGCCATCAGTGTAAGACCGGGACACGTCTACGAGCAGTACTTC CAISVRPGHVYEQYF
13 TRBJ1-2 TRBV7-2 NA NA TGTGCCAGCAGCCCCACAGGGACCTCAGGCTACACCTTC CASSPTGTSGYTF
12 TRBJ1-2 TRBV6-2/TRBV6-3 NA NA TGTGCCAGCACTTCCTCGTTCTATGGCTACACCTTC CASTSSFYGYTF
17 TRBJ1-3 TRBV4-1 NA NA TGCGCCAGCAGCCAAGATCAATTAGATTCCTCTGGAAACACCATATATTTT CASSQDQLDSSGNTIYF
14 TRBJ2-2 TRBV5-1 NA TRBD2 TGCGCCAGCAGGACTAGCGGGAACGCCGGGGAGCTGTTTTTT CASRTSGNAGELFF
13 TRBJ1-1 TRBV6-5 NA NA TGTGCCAGCAGTTTCTCCATGAACACTGAAGCTTTCTTT CASSFSMNTEAFF
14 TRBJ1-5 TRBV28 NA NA TGTGCCAGCCAAGAGGGTTTTAGCAATCAGCCCCAGCATTTT CASQEGFSNQPQHF
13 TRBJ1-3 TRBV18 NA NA TGTGCCAGCTCACGGGACACTGGAAACACCATATATTTT CASSRDTGNTIYF
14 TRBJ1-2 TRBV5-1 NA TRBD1 TGCGCCAGCAGCCCCGGACAGGGAGGCTATGGCTACACCTTC CASSPGQGGYGYTF
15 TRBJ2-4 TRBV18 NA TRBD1 TGTGCCAGCTCACCGGTTAGGGACAGGGCAAACATTCAGTACTTC CASSPVRDRANIQYF
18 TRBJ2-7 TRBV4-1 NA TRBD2 TGCGCCAGCAGCCAAGTCGTGGGACTAGCGGGGCCCCTGTACGAGCAGTACTTC CASSQVVGLAGPLYEQYF
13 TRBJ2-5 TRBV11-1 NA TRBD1 TGTGCCAGCAGCCGGGACAGGGTGGAGACCCAGTACTTC CASSRDRVETQYF
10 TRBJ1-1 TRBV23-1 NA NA TGCGCCAGCAGTCCCACTGAAGCTTTCTTT CASSPTEAFF
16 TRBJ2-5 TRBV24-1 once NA TGTGCCACCAGTGATACCCCGGGGAGGGGGCTAGAGACCCAGTACTTC CATSDTPGRGLETQYF
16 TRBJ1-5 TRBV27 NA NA TGTGCCAGCAGTTTAACGTTCCCCGAGGGGAATCAGCCCCAGCATTTT CASSLTFPEGNQPQHF
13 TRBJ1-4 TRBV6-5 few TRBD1 TGTGCCACCCACAGGGGTTCTAATGAAAAACTGTTTTTT CATHRGSNEKLFF
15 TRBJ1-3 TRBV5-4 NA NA TGTGCCAGCAGCCAAGACGGTTCCTCTGGAAACACCATATATTTT CASSQDGSSGNTIYF
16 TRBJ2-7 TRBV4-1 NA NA TGCGCCAGCAGCCAAGATCTTGGCGGAACGACCTACGAGCAGTACTTC CASSQDLGGTTYEQYF
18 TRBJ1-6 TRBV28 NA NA TGTGCCAGCAGGCCCCGGGTCCCTCCGCTGGGCGATAATTCACCCCTCCACTTT CASRPRVPPLGDNSPLHF
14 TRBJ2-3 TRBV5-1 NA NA TGCGCCAGCAGCGTAGGGACATCGACAGATACGCAGTATTTT CASSVGTSTDTQYF
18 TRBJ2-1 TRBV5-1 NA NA TGCGCCAGCAGCTTGTTGGAGGGCGGCTATATCCCCTACAATGAGCAGTTCTTC CASSLLEGGYIPYNEQFF